These T cell receptor beta chains were read from a single sample in a study of metastatic and nonmetastatic thyroid tumors. TCRdb re-called the PCR reads via MiXCR. Of just over 15,000 clones listed, about 35% are singletons. The specimen was tumor tissue. These receptors were obtained from a male donor with papillary thyroid cancer or a benign thyroid nodule (not recorded which). Some clones in this sample may be carry-over from other donors' samples. CDR3s include the opening cysteine and the closing phenylalanine or tryptophan. The D gene is left open where the match is weak. Only part of the rows carry a size: once, few, many, or a class if the clone is expanded.

TRBD1 NA TRBJ2-7 TRBV11-2 TGTGCCAGCAGCGGACAGGGGATCGCCTACGAGCAGTACTTC CASSGQGIAYEQYF
NA NA TRBJ2-7 TRBV6-1 TGTGCCAGCAGTTTGGCAGCTCGATCCTACGAGCAGTACTTC CASSLAARSYEQYF
NA NA TRBJ1-6 TRBV20-1 TGCAGTGCCTACTTCGGACCGTTGTTTAATTCACCCCTCCACTTT CSAYFGPLFNSPLHF
NA NA TRBJ1-2 TRBV19 TGTGCCAGTAGTTCGGTGATTTCTAACTATGGCTACACCTTC CASSSVISNYGYTF
NA many TRBJ2-3 TRBV5-1 TGCGCCAGCAGCTACTCTAGCACAGATACGCAGTATTTT CASSYSSTDTQYF
NA NA TRBJ1-1 TRBV9 TGTGCCAGCAGCAGCTCACAGGGTTCAACTGAAGCTTTCTTT CASSSSQGSTEAFF
NA NA TRBJ2-7 TRBV27 TGTGCCAGCAGTTTAAGGGGACATTTTGGCGAGCAGTACTTC CASSLRGHFGEQYF
NA NA TRBJ2-7 TRBV2 TGTGCCAGCAGTCGGGACATCGGCTGGGCCTACGAGCAGTACTTC CASSRDIGWAYEQYF
TRBD2 NA TRBJ2-1 TRBV20-1 TGCAGTGCTAAAGAACTAGCGGGAGGTCTGTATGAGCAGTTCTTC CSAKELAGGLYEQFF
NA NA TRBJ2-5 TRBV12-3/TRBV12-4 TGTGCCAGCAGTTTAGAGGCAGCTCAAGAGACCCAGTACTTC CASSLEAAQETQYF
NA NA TRBJ2-3 TRBV18 TGTGCCAGCTCACCAGGACGGGGCACAGATACGCAGTATTTT CASSPGRGTDTQYF
TRBD1 medium-sized TRBJ1-1 TRBV6-1 TGTGCCAGCAGTTCCCATGGACAGGGGGAGACTGAAGCTTTCTTT CASSSHGQGETEAFF
NA many TRBJ1-2 TRBV9 TGTGCCAGCAGCGTAGGGTGGGGAGGTAACTATGGCTACACCTTC CASSVGWGGNYGYTF
NA many TRBJ1-1 TRBV29-1 TGCAGCGCAAACGCGGGCACTGAAGCTTTCTTT CSANAGTEAFF
NA NA TRBJ1-2 TRBV7-2 TGTGCCAGCAGCCGGGACGGGAACTATGGCTACACCTTC CASSRDGNYGYTF
NA NA TRBJ1-2 TRBV5-1 TGCGCCAGCAGCTTGGAGAGAGAAAACTATGGCTACACCTTC CASSLERENYGYTF
NA medium-sized TRBJ2-1 TRBV11-2 TGTGCCAGCAGCTTAGGGGGTCTAGGGTCGGGTGAGCAGTTCTTC CASSLGGLGSGEQFF
NA many TRBJ2-7 TRBV6-5 TGTGCCAGCAGTTACTCTCGCCCGGGCACCTACGAGCAGTACTTC CASSYSRPGTYEQYF
NA many TRBJ2-6 TRBV7-8 TGTGCCAGCAGCTTAGTAGGGCTCGACTTCTCTGGGGCCAACGTCCTGACTTTC CASSLVGLDFSGANVLTF
NA many TRBJ1-3 TRBV7-6 TGTGCCAGCAGCTTGGCGGAGGCTTCTGGAAACACCATATATTTT CASSLAEASGNTIYF
NA few TRBJ2-7 TRBV6-1 TGTGCCAGCAGCCCCCGGATCCAAGGAGAGCAGTACTTC CASSPRIQGEQYF
NA few TRBJ2-2 TRBV18 TGTGCCAGCTCACCACCGTTAGATAGCAACACCGGGGAGCTGTTTTTT CASSPPLDSNTGELFF
TRBD2 few TRBJ2-1 TRBV12-3/TRBV12-4 TGTGCCAGCAGTCGACTAGCGGGAGGTGGGATACCTGGCGATGAGCAGTTCTTC CASSRLAGGGIPGDEQFF
TRBD1 NA TRBJ1-2 TRBV6-5 TGTGCCAGCAGTTACTCGGGTGCAGGGACAGGGGGCTATGGCTACACCTTC CASSYSGAGTGGYGYTF
TRBD2 many TRBJ2-1 TRBV12-5 TGTGCTAGTGGTGCCCCCGGGACTAGCGGATACAATGAGCAGTTCTTC CASGAPGTSGYNEQFF
TRBD1 medium-sized TRBJ2-2 TRBV9 TGTGCCAGCAGCGTAGGGGGACAGCACACCGGGGAGCTGTTTTTT CASSVGGQHTGELFF
NA many TRBJ1-1 TRBV6-1 TGTGCCAGCAGCCAGTGGCAGGGTGAAGCTTTCTTT CASSQWQGEAFF
TRBD1 medium-sized TRBJ1-2 TRBV20-1 TGCAGGCCCTCTCGCCCGGGACAGAGCTATGGCTACACCTTC CRPSRPGQSYGYTF
NA NA TRBJ2-1 TRBV4-3 TGCGCCAGCAGCCAAGAACCTTACAATGAGCAGTTCTTC CASSQEPYNEQFF
NA NA TRBJ1-2 TRBV12-3/TRBV12-4 TGTGCCAACAGTCGGCTGGGATATTCAGACTATGGCTACACCTTC CANSRLGYSDYGYTF
NA medium-sized TRBJ2-5 TRBV2 TGTGCCAGCAGTCCCGTGAAGGAGACCCAGTACTTC CASSPVKETQYF
NA many TRBJ2-5 TRBV7-6 TGTGCCAGTAGCTTTGGCGAGACCCAGTACTTC CASSFGETQYF
NA few TRBJ1-1 TRBV15 TGTGCCACCAGTTATGGTGCATCCACTGAAGCTTTCTTT CATSYGASTEAFF
TRBD2 NA TRBJ2-2 TRBV11-2 TGTGCCAGTGGCCCAGCGGCTAGCGGGAGTTTAGCCGGGGAGCTGTTTTTT CASGPAASGSLAGELFF
TRBD2 many TRBJ2-1 TRBV18 TGTGCCAGCTCAGATATAGCGGGGGGCAGGAATGAGCAGTTCTTC CASSDIAGGRNEQFF
NA medium-sized TRBJ1-5 TRBV4-2 TGTGCCAGCAGCCAAGATGGGCAGGCGAATCAGCCCCAGCATTTT CASSQDGQANQPQHF
NA many TRBJ1-3 TRBV27 TGTGCCAGCAGTTCCTTTGGAGGGTTAACTGGAAACACCATATATTTT CASSSFGGLTGNTIYF
NA medium-sized TRBJ1-1 TRBV30 TGTGCCTGGAGTGTACATGAAGCTTTCTTT CAWSVHEAFF
TRBD1 few TRBJ2-2 TRBV12-5 TGTGCTAGTGGTTCACAACGCAGGGGGCGCAACACCGGGGAGCTGTTTTTT CASGSQRRGRNTGELFF
NA few TRBJ1-1 TRBV6-5 TGTGCCAGCAGTAACCGGGAGACGAACACTGAAGCTTTCTTT CASSNRETNTEAFF
NA medium-sized TRBJ1-2 TRBV2 TGTGCCAGCAGTGACGTAAGGGGTTTCGCCTATGGCTACACCTTC CASSDVRGFAYGYTF
NA NA TRBJ2-3 TRBV9 TGTGCCAGCAGCGTAGGTAGCGGCCCCCCCACAGATACGCAGTATTTT CASSVGSGPPTDTQYF
NA NA TRBJ1-1 TRBV19 TGTGCCAGTAGTAACCAAGGACTGATGAACACTGAAGCTTTCTTT CASSNQGLMNTEAFF
NA medium-sized TRBJ2-1 TRBV11-3 TGTGCCAGCAGCTTAGAGGGGGGACCCTACAATGAGCAGTTCTTC CASSLEGGPYNEQFF
TRBD2 NA TRBJ2-5 TRBV3-1 TGTTCCAGCAGCCAGTGTGGACTAGCGGGAGAAGAGACCCAGTACTTC CSSSQCGLAGEETQYF